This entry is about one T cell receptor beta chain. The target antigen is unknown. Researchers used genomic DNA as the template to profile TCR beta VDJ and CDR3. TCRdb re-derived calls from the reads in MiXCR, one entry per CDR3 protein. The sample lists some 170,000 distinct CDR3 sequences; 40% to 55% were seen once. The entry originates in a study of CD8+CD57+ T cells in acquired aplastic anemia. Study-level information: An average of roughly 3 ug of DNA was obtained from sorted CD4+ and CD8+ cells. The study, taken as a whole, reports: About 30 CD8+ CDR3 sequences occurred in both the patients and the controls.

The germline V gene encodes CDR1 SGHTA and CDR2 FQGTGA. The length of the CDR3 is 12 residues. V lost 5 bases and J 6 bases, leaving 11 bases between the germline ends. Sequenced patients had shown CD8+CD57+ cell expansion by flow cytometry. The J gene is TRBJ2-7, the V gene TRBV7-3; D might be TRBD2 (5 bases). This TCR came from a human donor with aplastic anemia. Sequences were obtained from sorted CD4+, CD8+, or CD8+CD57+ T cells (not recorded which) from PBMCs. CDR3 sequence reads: CASSQGSPEQYF. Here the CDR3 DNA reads TGTGCCAGCAGCCAAGGGAGCCCCGAGCAGTACTTC.